This T cell receptor beta chain comes out of a study of blood T cell repertoires in COVID-19. Participants' reported clinical history set cohort assignment. Only in-frame clones appear in the TCRdb table, and some are missing; sequencing was by immunoSEQ multiplex PCR. The data show nearly 250,000 clones, roughly 85% seen once. Germline V gene data show CDR1 as LNHDA and CDR2 as SQIVND (reference sequence). V gave up 0 bases and J gave up 7 bases; unmatched junction bases: 9. This CDR3 region has 16 residues. Sequencing was performed on PBMCs or T cells enriched from blood (not recorded which). The receptor was derived from a woman aged 45-65 years with acute COVID-19. This chain links TRBV19 with TRBJ2-4; 7 positions agree with TRBD2. In DNA form, the CDR3 reads TGTGCCAGTAGTATAGATCGGGGGGATTCTTGGAACATTCAGTACTTC. This encodes CASSIDRGDSWNIQYF.